Sequencing of this TCR beta chain was carried out in a study of response to subunit inactivated influenza vaccine. This clonotype was counted only a few times. TCRdb reprocessed the RT-PCR reads with MiXCR, giving one entry per CDR3 protein. The sample shows 150,000 or so distinct CDR3 sequences, about a tenth of them seen only once. V lost 4 bases to trimming and J lost 2 bases, with 9 bases between them. The CDR3 sequence is 12 residues long. CDR1 and CDR2 (germline): GTSNPN, SVGIG (reference sequence). The TCR sequence derives from a man between 45 and 60 years old who received an inactivated influenza vaccine. The sequencing used non-naive T cells sorted from PBMCs, collected 45 days after vaccination. This rearrangement joins TRBV30 to TRBJ2-7, with D unclear. Here the CDR3 DNA reads TGTGCCTGGATGGCAACCCCCTACGAGCAGTACTTC. Amino acids: CAWMATPYEQYF.